This is a list of T cell receptor beta chains from one sample in a study of T cells after yellow fever vaccination. TCRdb analysed the 5' RACE reads with MiXCR anew, one entry per CDR3 protein. The data hold more than 250,000 distinct CDR3 sequences, with around 6.8% observed a single time. The material sequenced was PBMCs, taken roughly 46 days after the first yellow fever vaccination. The receptor set was obtained from a man younger than 35 who received the YFV17D yellow fever vaccine. The conserved cysteine and the conserved F or W are not part of the CDR3 here. D genes are given only for firm matches. Not every row has a clone size; where given, it reads once, few, many or a size class.

>few|TRBV6-1|TRBJ1-1|.
ASTPPEGGGQAF
>many|TRBV5-6|TRBJ2-2|.
ASSLLQGWPRELF
>.|TRBV7-8|TRBJ2-4|TRBD1
ASSSNDRGWDIQY
>many|TRBV7-8|TRBJ2-1|TRBD1
ASSFGQDNEQF
>.|TRBV12-3/TRBV12-4|TRBJ1-3|.
ASSPGGNSGNTIY
>.|TRBV7-9|TRBJ1-1|.
ASSRQGGSTEAF
>.|TRBV7-9|TRBJ1-2|.
ASSLQLRGYT
>.|TRBV27|TRBJ1-1|.
ASSPSLTGNTEAF
>.|TRBV6-2/TRBV6-3|TRBJ2-4|.
ASSYWEEWIQY
>many|TRBV12-3/TRBV12-4|TRBJ2-5|.
ASSLIGRETQY
>few|TRBV7-2|TRBJ1-2|.
ASSLELGLGYGYT
>many|TRBV9|TRBJ2-1|.
ASSENGGSSYNEQF
>few|TRBV28|TRBJ1-5|TRBD1
ASSQIGTASNQPQH
>few|TRBV5-1|TRBJ2-5|TRBD2
ASSFRTSGGSETQY
>.|TRBV19|TRBJ2-3|TRBD1
ASADRERDPQY
>few|TRBV19|TRBJ2-7|.
ASMTAGASEQY
>few|TRBV5-5|TRBJ1-4|.
ASSLFGVDEKLF
>.|TRBV4-3|TRBJ1-2|.
ASSQAYPGGYYGYT
>few|TRBV20-1|TRBJ1-2|.
SATRFQGSNYGYT
>.|TRBV6-5|TRBJ2-7|.
ASSYSISALRSYEQY
>few|TRBV29-1|TRBJ2-1|TRBD2
SVAGGVSDEQF
>many|TRBV7-2|TRBJ1-1|.
ASSLAPAGNTEAF
>few|TRBV7-9|TRBJ2-1|.
ASSGWRGQGYNEQF
>.|TRBV21-1|TRBJ2-2|.
ASSPKDRSAQGFTGELF
>many|TRBV27|TRBJ1-1|.
ASRRLEGNTEAF
>.|TRBV7-2|TRBJ2-3|.
ASSSGLGTSDTQY
>.|TRBV4-1|TRBJ2-7|.
ASSQPRTGSYEQY
>.|TRBV7-2|TRBJ2-3|.
ASSLRVQSTDTQY
>many|TRBV5-4|TRBJ2-3|.
ASTPGPTDTQY
>.|TRBV19|TRBJ2-3|.
ASSIGGPGDTQY
>few|TRBV11-2|TRBJ2-1|TRBD2
ASRSPGRRGDEQF
>.|TRBV20-1|TRBJ2-5|TRBD1
SAAPPGGVETQY
>.|TRBV6-5|TRBJ1-5|.
ASSRTSSSNQPQH